One T cell receptor beta chain is described in this entry. Antigen: not known. The sample comes from a study of blood T cells in healthy people across ages. Overall study findings and caveats: Estimated diversity across one million T cells was deemed an underestimate.

Each sample yielded at least 5.5 micrograms of PBMC total RNA. A second PCR, run for about 7 to 12 cycles, used a sample-barcoded 5' primer plus a J-beta primer mix. TCRdb processed the 5' RACE reads anew with MiXCR; each CDR3 protein has one entry. The sample lists some 1,800,000 distinct CDR3 sequences, roughly two fifths seen once, with under 25% in the top ten. Germline CDR1 SGHAT, CDR2 FQNNGV. The CDR3 totals 14 residues. The junction had 6 bases not matched to a gene; V was cut back by 2 bases and J by 6 bases. This receptor was obtained from a human donor in good health. The specimen sequenced was blood. V gene TRBV11-2 combines with J gene TRBJ2-7, with 8 positions matching TRBD1. CDR3 in amino acids: CASSLLVQGGEQYF. Here the CDR3 DNA reads TGTGCCAGCAGCTTATTAGTACAGGGGGGCGAGCAGTACTTC.